This T cell receptor beta chain is drawn from a study of identical twins. Notes on the study in general: There were fewer insertions in abundant cord blood beta clonotypes, but memory repertoires showed no such pattern. Potential partial confounding of zero-insertion analyses by invariant MAIT and iNKT cells was noted. Beta out-of-frame sequences showed weaker excess twin sharing.

Using its own MiXCR run on the 5' RACE reads, TCRdb lists one record per CDR3 protein. The sample records about 160,000 distinct CDR3 sequences, around 3.6% being singletons. Ten or more counts support this clonotype. The antigen is unknown. Healthy Caucasians alone served as donors. Sequenced material: memory T cells sorted from blood. The clonotype comes from a man between 18 and 29 years old in good health.

CDR3 residues: CSVSGRAKNIQYF. CDR3 nucleotide sequence: TGCAGCGTTAGCGGGAGGGCCAAAAACATTCAGTACTTC. The chain has TRBV29-1 and TRBJ2-4; 9 positions match TRBD2. This CDR3 has 13 amino acids. CDR1 is SQVTM, CDR2 ANQGSEA, per germline. V lost 5 bases to trimming and J lost 1 base; unmatched junction nucleotides: 0.